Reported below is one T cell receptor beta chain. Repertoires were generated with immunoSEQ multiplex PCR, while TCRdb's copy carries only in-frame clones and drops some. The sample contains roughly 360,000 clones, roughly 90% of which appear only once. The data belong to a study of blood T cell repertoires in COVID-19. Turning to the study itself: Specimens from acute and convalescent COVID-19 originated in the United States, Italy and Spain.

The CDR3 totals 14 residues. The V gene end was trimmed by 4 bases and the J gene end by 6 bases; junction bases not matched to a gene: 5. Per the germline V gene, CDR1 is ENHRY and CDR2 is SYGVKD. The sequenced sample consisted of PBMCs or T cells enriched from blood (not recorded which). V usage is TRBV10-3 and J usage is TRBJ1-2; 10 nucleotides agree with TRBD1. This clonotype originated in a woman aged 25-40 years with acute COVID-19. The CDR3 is CAISGGGTGDGYTF. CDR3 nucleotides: TGTGCCATCAGTGGAGGGGGGACAGGGGATGGCTACACCTTC.